This TCR beta chain was obtained from a study of early T cells in non-severe SARS-CoV-2 infection (dated by TCRdb to the early 2020s). Background on the whole study: TCR sequencing used bulk RNA from unsorted whole blood, so alpha and beta chains could not be paired. Broader findings and caveats from the paper: Matching against VDJdb was skewed toward anti-spike CD8 responses, likely underestimated virus-specific expansions, and missed private and CD4 specificities.

Remarks on this clonotype: Its target antigen remains unknown. The input lacks base qualities; no much larger clone sits a single base away.

The study was a case-control design nested within a healthcare worker cohort in London, UK, with weekly nasopharyngeal swab PCR tests and blood sampling. Healthcare workers were recruited during the week of the UK lockdown, between 23 and 31 March 2020, and followed weekly for up to roughly 15 weeks. The library was obtained by 5' RACE. Sequencing took place on a NextSeq 500. In the TCR library protocol, unique molecular identifiers were attached to individual cDNA molecules to correct for PCR bias and sequencing error. Both TCR alpha and beta chains were sequenced, and tight co-correlation was observed between alpha and beta sequence abundances in each sample. The published analysis was carried out like this. Decombinator V4 was used to annotate TCR sequences for V gene, J gene and CDR3. TCRs were defined as expanded if a significant change between any two time points was detected under a Poisson model with p below 0.0001. TCR abundances were normalised to the total number of TCRs sequenced per sample and were expressed as counts per million. TRAV1-2 paired with TRAJ12, TRAJ20 or TRAJ33 defined MAIT TCRs, while TRAV10 paired with TRAJ18 defined iNKT TCRs. VDJdb, accessed 1 November 2021, was searched for CMV, EBV and SARS-CoV-2 annotated TCRs, excluding TCRs annotated for multiple antigens. The raw public reads went through TCRdb reprocessing: fastp at Q25, MiXCR clone calling, in-frame beta chains kept. Duplicate CDR3 protein sequences are folded into a single record with the most common DNA and genes. The V and J calls shown here were made by TCRdb, not taken from the authors' results. The sample data list approximately 30,000 distinct CDR3 sequences, and around 5% of these were observed just once. The top ten hold about a fifth of the sample.

The CDR3 numbers 17 residues from cysteine through phenylalanine. Only the CDR3 region is kept as DNA, spanning 51 bases read in frame from base 1. V and J are truncated by 5 bases and 7 bases respectively, leaving an intervening sequence of 21 bases. In the germline V gene, CDR1 corresponds to MGHRA and CDR2 to YSYEKL. The sequence was collected from an adult who was a healthcare worker with PCR-confirmed SARS-CoV-2 infection or an uninfected control (not recorded which). In this chain, TRBV4-1 is recombined with TRBJ1-6; 5 matching bases give a weak D call of TRBD1. The sample comprised whole blood. CDR3 region: CASSSFQGITPNSPLHF. The DNA reads TGCGCCAGCAGCTCGTTCCAGGGCATCACCCCGAATTCACCCCTCCACTTT.